Shown below are 12 T cell receptor beta chains from a single sample sequenced in a study of T cell repertoires and HLA-DP antigens (dated by TCRdb to 2017 to 2018). Library prep was done by the immunoSEQ multiplex PCR assay. In TCRdb, the immuneACCESS table is reduced to in-frame sequences with V and J assigned. These tables do not hold every clone; where another copy was compared, an unresolved V gene accounts for under half, and the others remain unexplained. Within this sample are around 100,000 clones, with over 90% of them counted one time only. Around 0.25% of the sample is in the top ten clones. The antigens these receptors bind are not known. Sequencing input: CD4+ T cells from PBMCs. These receptors were obtained from a woman aged 18-29 years in good health and CMV-seronegative.

J is TRBJ1-1 and V is TRBV5-3; D is unclear. TRBV5-3 is placed among ORFs of uncertain function. This CDR3 has 13 residues. With 0 bases removed from V and 3 bases from J, the gap between germline ends came to 6 bases. The CDR3 spells CARSLVWHTEAFF. The CDR3 DNA reads TGTGCCAGAAGCTTGGTATGGCACACTGAAGCTTTCTTT.

This clone was counted a single time. The rearrangement uses TRBV19 and TRBJ2-7; D is unresolved. The CDR3 is 11 amino acids. CDR1 LNHDA and CDR2 SQIVND come from the germline V gene (reference sequence). V was trimmed by 4 bases and J by 4 bases, leaving 5 bases between them. The CDR3 coding sequence is TGTGCCAGTAGTACCCATTACGAGCAGTACTTC. This gives the protein CASSTHYEQYF.

The CDR3 loop reads CASRTGTGSNEQFF. CDR3 sequence (DNA): TGTGCCAGCAGGACCGGGACAGGGAGCAATGAGCAGTTCTTC. The chain links TRBV28 to TRBJ2-1; TRBD1 matches 9 bases. Trimming took 6 bases from V and 6 from J; bases not matched to a gene: 6. Germline-derived CDR1 and CDR2 are MDHEN and SYDVKM. The CDR3 is 14 amino acids.

The V call is TRBV30, the J call TRBJ1-2; 9 bases are a match to TRBD1. The germline V gene has CDR1 GTSNPN and CDR2 SVGIG (reference sequence). V lost 3 bases and J lost 4; bases outside the gene matches: 9. The CDR3 contains 15 residues. CDR3 loop: CAWRVPGQGTYGYTF. CDR3 DNA: TGTGCCTGGAGGGTCCCGGGACAGGGAACCTATGGCTACACCTTC.

This chain joins TRBV30 and TRBJ2-5; tentatively, D is TRBD2 (5 bases). Germline-derived CDR1 and CDR2 are GTSNPN and SVGIG (reference sequence). V lost 4 bases and J lost 4, with 19 bases in between. The CDR3 is 15 residues long. CDR3 coding DNA: TGTGCCTGGACGAGAGGGCTACCAGTGGGAGAGACCCAGTACTTC. Amino acid sequence: CAWTRGLPVGETQYF.

The chain recombines TRBV6-1 with TRBJ2-4, with a weak D call TRBD1 (6 bases). The CDR3 loop spans 15 amino acids. V lost 2 bases, J lost 9 bases, and 17 bases lay in between. Germline V CDR1 and CDR2: MNHNS, SASEGT. CDR3 in DNA: TGTGCCAGCAGTGAACCGGCCAGGGGTGAGAGCATTCAGTACTTC. It codes for CASSEPARGESIQYF.

V usage is TRBV6-4 and J usage is TRBJ2-3, with unresolved D. Per germline, CDR1 MRHNA and CDR2 SNTAGT. CDR3 length equals 14 residues. V was cut by 2 bases and J by 2 bases, with 8 bases left in between. CDR3 protein: CASSDNRFTDTQYF. The CDR3 DNA reads as TGTGCCAGCAGTGACAACCGCTTCACAGATACGCAGTATTTT.

The chain couples TRBV5-1 to TRBJ2-2, with 7 nucleotides matching TRBD1. In germline, CDR1 is SGHRS, CDR2 YFSETQ. The CDR3 is made up of 16 amino acids. V dropped 0 bases and J dropped 5; count of bases not matched to a gene: 7. CDR3 DNA sequence: TGCGCCAGCAGCTTGGAAAGGGACAGAAAGACCGGGGAGCTGTTTTTT. This encodes CASSLERDRKTGELFF. The whole variable domain, remainder taken from reference TRBV5-1 and TRBJ2-2, is KAGVTQTPRYLIKTRGQQVTLSCSPISGHRSVSWYQQTPGQGLQFLFEYFSETQRNKGNFPGRFSGRQFSNSRSEMNVSTLELGDSALYLCASSLERDRKTGELFFGEGSRLTVL.

V usage is TRBV19 and J usage is TRBJ1-5, with 8 bases matching TRBD1. The CDR3 contains 19 residues. Unmatched junction bases numbered 22, after V lost 10 bases and J lost 2 bases. Germline V lookup: CDR1 LNHDA, CDR2 SQIVND (reference sequence). CDR3 bases: TGTGCCACAAACCGAAAGCAGGGGGCTTATGAGAGAGGCAATCAGCCCCAGCATTTT. Protein product: CATNRKQGAYERGNQPQHF.

The chain has TRBV7-2 and TRBJ2-6; D is unresolved. The CDR3 runs to 16 residues. Trimming took 3 bases from V and 2 from J, leaving 11 bases between them. Per germline, CDR1 SGHTA and CDR2 FQGNSA. In nucleotides, the CDR3 is TGTGCCAGCAGCTTGGTCTTTGGAACTGGGGCCAACGTCCTGACTTTC. The encoded protein is CASSLVFGTGANVLTF.

This chain uses TRBV11-2 with TRBJ1-2, with TRBD1 as a possible D gene (5 bases). Germline lookup yields CDR1 SGHAT and CDR2 FQNNGV. The germline V and J ends were trimmed by 0 bases and 4 bases, with 9 bases remaining between them. The CDR3 runs 14 residues. CDR3 sequence: CASSLEGRAYGYTF. DNA for the CDR3: TGTGCCAGCAGCTTAGAAGGCAGGGCCTATGGCTACACCTTC. Full variable domain (missing parts from reference TRBV11-2 and TRBJ1-2): EAGVAQSPRYKIIEKRQSVAFWCNPISGHATLYWYQQILGQGPKLLIQFQNNGVVDDSQLPKDRFSAERLKGVDSTLKIQPAKLEDSAVYLCASSLEGRAYGYTFGSGTRLTVV.

This sequence joins TRBV4-1 and TRBJ1-4, with 9 bases lining up with TRBD1. CDR1 is MGHRA and CDR2 is YSYEKL in the germline V gene. This CDR3 region has 15 residues. The ends lost 1 base at V and 6 bases at J; junction bases unmatched: 3. The CDR3 loop is CASSQVGTGYEKLFF. CDR3 in DNA: TGCGCCAGCAGCCAAGTAGGGACAGGGTATGAAAAACTGTTTTTT.